This T cell receptor beta chain was captured in a study of cytomegalovirus exposure and HLA in healthy donors (TCRdb year 2017). The study in broad terms: In an earlier analysis of about 560 of the donors, 276 Gb of sequence data and 90 million to 120 million unique TCR beta sequences from about 179 million T cells were reported. Approximately 300 gigabases of sequencing data and about 92 million unique TCR sequences made up an early release that covered 500 to 700 HLA-typed donors. Of the roughly 390 genotyped donors, 65% to 90% fell in the genetic ancestry cluster associated with self-reported Caucasian donors. The study was designed to test whether signatures of past pathogen exposure could be identified by cataloging public T cell receptors. Using immunosequencing, the study profiled T cell repertoires from roughly 650 subjects and related those repertoires to cytomegalovirus serostatus. A separate validation cohort of approximately 130 different subjects was used in addition to the roughly 700-subject first cohort. The study combined high-throughput TCR immunosequencing, statistical association of individual TCRs with disease status, and machine learning to predict cytomegalovirus infection status. To study patterns of TCR occurrence, a later analysis re-analyzed previously published TCR beta repertoires from more than 550 donors and added high-resolution HLA genotyping. Rather than drawing on any new phenotypic data, the later analysis identified candidate immune exposures from TCR beta sequences and the way those sequences occurred across donors. In an earlier analysis of 500 to 650 of the donors, high-throughput TCR beta sequencing was used to judge whether each TCR beta V gene segment behaved as functional or pseudogenic. Donor age, sex, ethnicity and CMV serostatus were compiled alongside the repertoire data. A later genetic analysis used genome-wide SNP genotypes for about 55% of the 666 donors, treating that subset as a discovery cohort. All discovery cohort repertoires had been generated using a single sequencing platform. Both class I and class II loci were covered by HLA typing, at four-digit resolution. Typing coverage differed by locus: A, B, C, DRB1 and DQB1 were typed in roughly 629-630 donors, DQA1 in around 500, DPA1 in 606, and DPB1 in approximately 450. A few DR-DQ haplotypes were treated as single units for association and clustering because of strong linkage in the cohort. Among roughly 370 genotyped donors of the cohort, an average of 235,054 unique TCR beta nucleotide sequences were sequenced per donor, around 20% of them non-productive.

CDR1 and CDR2 are drawn from the germline V gene: SGHRS, YFSETQ. Ends trimmed: V by 4 bases, J by 4 bases; bases unmatched to a gene: 8. The CDR3 has 14 amino acids, counting the end cysteine and phenylalanine. Kept here is only the CDR3 DNA, which spans 42 bases and is read in frame from base 1. Library prep was done by the immunoSEQ multiplex PCR assay. For the multiplex PCR, a mixture combining 60 forward primers for TCR Vbeta segments and 13 reverse primers for TCR Jbeta segments was used. A multiplex PCR assay on genomic DNA amplified the CDR3 region of rearranged TCR beta genes. Amplified TCR beta libraries were sequenced as 87-base-pair reads on the Illumina HiSeq System. In the authors' own workflow: A later analysis counted tens of millions of unique TCR beta chains across the 690 or so repertoires, and about 10 million of these chains were shared by at least two donors. Raw reads were error-corrected and collapsed into unique sequences by a nearest-neighbor algorithm in which closely related sequences were merged to remove PCR and sequencing errors. Alignment of CDR3 sequences to IMGT reference sequences was used to assign V, D and J gene segments. For a sequence to be retained, a match of at least six nucleotides to both a V gene segment and a J gene segment was required. A rearrangement counted as productive if the CDR3 had no stop codons and remained in frame with V and J, and every other rearrangement counted as non-productive. Following IMGT convention, CDR3 was defined as the stretch from the second conserved V-encoded cysteine up to the conserved J-encoded phenylalanine. The earlier analysis of 500 to 600 of the donors excluded sequences that lacked an unambiguous match to a single V gene segment. An earlier analysis of about 590 of the donors classified V segments as functional when productive rearrangements were above 56.7% and as segregating when the standard deviation between donors was above 5%. A statistical classification framework was developed to diagnose cytomegalovirus status using the catalog of TCR beta chain sequences. V and J gene assignment, in a later analysis, came from comparing TCR nucleotide sequences with IMGT/GENE-DB human TR gene sequences. A later analysis assigned CDR3 sequences and most-parsimonious VDJ recombination scenarios with the TCRdist pipeline. In a later analysis, every TCR beta chain was defined by the combination of its CDR3 amino acid sequence and its V-gene family, and reads without a unique V-gene family were dropped. As a way to deal with suspected cross-contamination and a sequencing artifact, a later analysis dropped hundreds of nucleotide sequences that were highly shared and had low generation probability. In a later analysis, a clonal expansion index for each public chain was calculated from normalized within-repertoire ranks of inferred template counts. A later analysis computed generation probabilities with a VDJ recombination model fitted to out-of-frame rearrangements, and checked the results against IGoR. In a later analysis, TCR-TCR, TCR-HLA and TCR-CMV co-occurrence was scored with hypergeometric tests, and a repertoire-size bias correction was applied to TCR pairs. In a later analysis, false discovery rates were estimated by permuting HLA or CMV assignments 20 times. In a later analysis, co-occurring TCRs were grouped using DBSCAN, and TCRdist sequence similarity was added for clustering within HLA-allele-positive subsets. For co-occurrence clustering, repertoires with fewer than 30,000 or more than 120,000 public chains were excluded, along with roughly 5 repertoires with anomalous nucleotide sharing. The source is immuneACCESS, and TCRdb retained only in-frame sequences with V and J called. Part of the clones is not carried over; for the studies checked, unresolved V genes explain less than half of this, and the remainder is unexplained. V and J calls plus clone size are reproduced from that table; the DNA served to infer D and trimming. The sample table lists around 100,000 clones, approximately 66% of them with a count of one. About 3.5% of the sample is taken by the ten largest.

General conclusions and limits of the study: Most TCR sequences were observed very rarely across donors, whereas some public TCRs were present in many individuals. Because some donors lacked HLA typing at each locus, the association tests relied only on the typed subset. In a later analysis, several top co-occurrence clusters were reported to appear linked to parvovirus B19, influenza, CMV and Epstein-Barr virus. V-gene and J-gene trimming of TCR beta chains was associated with a missense DCLRE1C variant in a later genetic analysis, and the association was replicated in an independent cohort. At a false discovery rate of 0.05, a later analysis linked 15,000 to 20,000 TCR beta sequences to specific HLA alleles. When HLA alleles, especially DR and DQ, strongly co-occurred, attributing TCR associations to individual alleles was difficult. Linkage disequilibrium might explain the correlated functional status among segregating V segments, but an unknown experimental factor could not be excluded. Because counts were too low, about 17 rarely observed V segments, including chromosome 9 orphons, were excluded from the earlier analysis of some 590 of the donors. Presence/absence analyses assumed roughly uniform sequencing depth across donors, an assumption that may not hold. A later analysis found that HLA-associated TCR beta chains were more clonally expanded and had lower generation probabilities than equally common non-associated chains. In a later analysis, most CMV-associated TCR beta chains were found to appear HLA-restricted, with HLA associations seemingly driven largely by CMV exposure. For the cohort, immune exposure information was limited to CMV serostatus. A later analysis found that TCR association rates varied across HLA loci, with DRB1 alleles showing the most associated TCRs and HLA-C alleles the fewest. The 87-base-pair reads could not distinguish some IMGT-functional V segments, including TRBV6-2 and TRBV6-3, so those segments were excluded. In vitro tests confirmed that a few of the cytomegalovirus-associated TCR beta chains recognize cytomegalovirus antigens. The cohort was sequenced for TCR beta chains only, and without alpha or paired-chain data the features that could be detected were limited. The study gave a list of 150 to 200 TCR beta chains associated with cytomegalovirus. A further reported finding was that TCR beta sequences accurately predicted the HLA-A and HLA-B alleles for most subjects in the first cohort. In both the original and validation cohorts, the classifier was reported to diagnose cytomegalovirus status with high specificity and sensitivity. Compared with the approximately 700-donor mean, donors in an Asian-associated ancestry cluster had fewer N-insertions in productive TCRs, according to a later genetic analysis. Broadly in line with IMGT annotations, most TCR beta V segments showed up in productive rearrangements about 90% or about 30% of the time in an earlier analysis of under 700 of the donors. A cluster of highly shared sequence variants was judged likely to represent a technical artifact of the sequencing pipeline. The authors suggested that the approach could potentially be generalized to other disease states and immunological phenotypes.

The cohort consisted of 600 or so healthy bone marrow donors. At the time of sampling, all cohort members were nominally healthy, though unrecorded immune exposures were likely present. The donor was CMV seronegative and was included in the group of a few hundred seronegative cohort members. Every donor gave a peripheral blood sample, and the peripheral blood mononuclear cells from that sample were used for TCR beta sequencing. The Qiagen DNeasy Blood Extraction Kit was used to extract genomic DNA from the blood cell samples. This clone came up once. Its antigen remains undetermined. It has no much larger one-base neighbor in the sample; base qualities were not kept.

The chain links TRBV5-1 with TRBJ2-7, with 7 bases matching TRBD1. This clonotype was sampled from a woman aged 45-60 years in good health and CMV-seronegative. Sequencing used PBMCs. This receptor has the CDR3 CASSQTGPGYEQYF. The sequence in DNA is TGCGCCAGCAGCCAGACAGGGCCCGGATACGAGCAGTACTTC.